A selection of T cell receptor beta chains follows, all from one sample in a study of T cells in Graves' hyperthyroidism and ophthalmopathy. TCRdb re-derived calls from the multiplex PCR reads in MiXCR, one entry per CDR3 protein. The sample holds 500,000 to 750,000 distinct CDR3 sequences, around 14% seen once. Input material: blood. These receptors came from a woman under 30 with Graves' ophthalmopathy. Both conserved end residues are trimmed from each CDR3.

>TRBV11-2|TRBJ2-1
ASSLLTGLYNEQF
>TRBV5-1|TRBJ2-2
ASSWTSDTGELF
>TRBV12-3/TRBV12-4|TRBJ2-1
ASTDPIAGRTYNEQF
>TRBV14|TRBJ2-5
ASSQGQGWY
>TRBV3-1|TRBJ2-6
ASSPGFQANVLT
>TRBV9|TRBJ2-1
ASSSISSGSAHNEQF
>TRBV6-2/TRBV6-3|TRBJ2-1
ASSRTEKTYNEQF
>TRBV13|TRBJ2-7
ASTRDRAYEQY
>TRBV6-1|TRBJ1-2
ASSAGGHYGYT
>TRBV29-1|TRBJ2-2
SVEDPGSGARTGELF
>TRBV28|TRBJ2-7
ASTGGFEQY
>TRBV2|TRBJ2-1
ASSILAGGPHEQF
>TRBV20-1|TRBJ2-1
SARDDSGRGGTWEEQF
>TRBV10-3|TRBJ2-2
AIRPERSNTGELF
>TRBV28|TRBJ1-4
ATTQNEKLF
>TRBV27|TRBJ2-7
ASSTDQGYEQY
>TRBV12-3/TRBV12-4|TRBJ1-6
ASSWDRGRSSPLH
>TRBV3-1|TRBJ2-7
ASSRRTGSYEQY
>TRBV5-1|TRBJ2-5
ASSASGRQETQY
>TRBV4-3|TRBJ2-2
ASSQDRGVNTGELF
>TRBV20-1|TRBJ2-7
SARDRGLIYEQY
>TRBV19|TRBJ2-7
ASSTTGTSLREQY
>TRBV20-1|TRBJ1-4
SAREPGQNEKLF
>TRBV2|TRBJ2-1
ASKVGPDYNEQF
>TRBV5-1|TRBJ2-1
ASSLAGGSTYNEQF
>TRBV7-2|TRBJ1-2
ASSLYFSSNYGYT
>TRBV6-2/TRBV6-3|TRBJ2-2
ASNLVTSEVNTGELF
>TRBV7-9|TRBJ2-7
ASSARLAGVLEQY
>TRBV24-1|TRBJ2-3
ATSDLHGGLATDTQY
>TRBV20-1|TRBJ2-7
SAASGSTYEQY
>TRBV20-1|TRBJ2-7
SAIGGTSGRAYSYEQY
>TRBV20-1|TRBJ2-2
SARDTGRRQAGELF
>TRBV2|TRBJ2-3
ASSDPPTDTQY
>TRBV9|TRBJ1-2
ASSLSSSITGVPRDGYT
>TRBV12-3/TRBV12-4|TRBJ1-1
ASSFLTGNEAF
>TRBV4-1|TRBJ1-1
ASSRGQSEEAF
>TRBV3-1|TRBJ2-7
ASSQLADYEQY
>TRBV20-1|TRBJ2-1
SASPETSGRRNEQF
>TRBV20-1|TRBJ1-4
SASPGTGHEKLF
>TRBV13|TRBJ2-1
ASSLRGTGFNEQF
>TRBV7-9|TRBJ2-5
ASSPRDRGKETQY
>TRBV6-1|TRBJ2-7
ASTKNRGTGTYEQY